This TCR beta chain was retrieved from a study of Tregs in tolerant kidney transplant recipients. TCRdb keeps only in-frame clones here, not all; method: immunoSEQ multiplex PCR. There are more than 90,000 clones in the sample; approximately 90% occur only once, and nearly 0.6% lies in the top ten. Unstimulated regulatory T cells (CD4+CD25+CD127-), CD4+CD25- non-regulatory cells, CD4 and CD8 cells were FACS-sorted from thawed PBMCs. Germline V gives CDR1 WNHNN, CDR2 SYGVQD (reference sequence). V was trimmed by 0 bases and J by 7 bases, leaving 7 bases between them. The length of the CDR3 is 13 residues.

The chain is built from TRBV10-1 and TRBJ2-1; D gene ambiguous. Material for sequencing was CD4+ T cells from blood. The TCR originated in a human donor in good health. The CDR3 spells CASSESRANEQFF. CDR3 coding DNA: TGCGCCAGCAGTGAGTCGAGAGCTAATGAGCAGTTCTTC.